The 17 T cell receptor beta chains below come from one sample, sequenced in a study of fetal regulatory T cell absence and autoimmunity. Assay used: immunoSEQ multiplex PCR; TCRdb lists only in-frame clones, some missing. The table includes roughly 95,000 clones, 72% detected once. Sequencing was carried out using pancreas tissue. Every receptor here comes from a male donor with IPEX syndrome.

This clone occurred a few times. This chain uses TRBV5-5 with TRBJ1-4, with unresolved D. The CDR3 has 12 residues. V lost 4 bases and J 7 bases, leaving 8 bases between the germline ends. The V gene's germline CDR1 is SGHKS and CDR2 YYEKEE (reference sequence). The CDR3, as DNA: TGTGCCAGCAGCCCCCGGGGTGAAAAACTGTTTTTT. Translating it yields CASSPRGEKLFF. The complete variable domain, with remaining parts taken from reference TRBV5-5 and TRBJ1-4, reads DAGVTQSPTHLIKTRGQQVTLRCSPISGHKSVSWYQQVLGQGPQFIFQYYEKEERGRGNFPDRFSARQFPNYSSELNVNALLLGDSALYLCASSPRGEKLFFGSGTQLSVL.

CDR3 DNA: TGTGCCAGCAGTTCTCTAGCGGGGGGGCCCCATGAGCAGTTCTTC. Its translation is CASSSLAGGPHEQFF. This rearrangement joins TRBV27 to TRBJ2-1; 12 bases agree with TRBD2. Looked up from germline, CDR1 is MNHEY and CDR2 is SMNVEV (reference sequence). This CDR3 contains 15 residues. After removal of 4 bases from V and 8 bases from J, the junction contained 6 bases not matched to a gene.

The chain has TRBV19 and TRBJ2-4, with 8 positions matching TRBD2. J lost 3 bases, V lost 2 bases, and 3 bases had no gene match. The CDR3 extends over 15 amino acids. From germline, CDR1 is LNHDA and CDR2 SQIVND (reference sequence). The CDR3 DNA reads TGTGCCAGTAGTATAAGGACTAGCAGCAAAAACATTCAGTACTTC. Translating gives CASSIRTSSKNIQYF.

J is TRBJ1-2 and V is TRBV10-2, with 8 bases that match TRBD1. From germline, CDR1 is WSHSY and CDR2 SAAADI. This CDR3 comprises 12 residues. With 10 bases clipped from V and 6 bases from J, the junction kept 7 bases outside the gene matches. The CDR3 region has the DNA TGCGCCACTTTTACAGGGGGTGATGGCTACACCTTC. Amino acids: CATFTGGDGYTF.

The genes are TRBV5-1 and TRBJ2-7, with 11 nucleotides matching TRBD1. The CDR3 sequence is 15 residues long. The trim removed 0 bases at V and 3 bases at J, leaving 2 bases unmatched. CDR1 and CDR2 from the germline V gene are SGHRS and YFSETQ. This chain's CDR3 is CASSLAGTGGYEQYF. For the CDR3, the DNA is TGCGCCAGCAGCTTGGCCGGGACAGGGGGCTACGAGCAGTACTTC.

This clone was found a few times. The CDR3 region has the DNA TGCGCCAGCAGCCAAGAAACGGAGGGCGAGCAGTACTTC. As protein: CASSQETEGEQYF. The chain couples TRBV4-3 to TRBJ2-7; a weak D match, TRBD2 (6 bases). The ends were cut back, 0 bases at V and 6 bases at J, with 9 bases in the middle. This CDR3 has 13 amino acids. CDR1 is LGHNA, CDR2 YSLEER, per germline.

This clone was observed a few times. The rearrangement joins TRBV10-1 to TRBJ2-4; D might be TRBD2 (5 bases). The CDR3 sequence is 11 residues long. Germline V CDR1 and CDR2: WNHNN, SYGVQD (reference sequence). Between the trimmed V and J ends, which lost 6 bases and 5 bases, there was a span of 5 bases. The CDR3 sequence: CASRRENIQYF. The CDR3 DNA follows: TGCGCCAGCAGGCGGGAAAACATTCAGTACTTC.

The chain links TRBV12-5 to TRBJ2-5; D not resolved. CDR1 is LGHNT, CDR2 FRNRAP, per germline. V shed 5 bases and J shed 3 bases, with 16 bases lying between them. There are 15 residues in the CDR3. The CDR3 spells CASGPPGLGKETQYF. CDR3 bases: TGTGCTAGTGGTCCACCGGGCCTGGGAAAAGAGACCCAGTACTTC.

This clone was observed a few times. The genes are TRBV5-1 and TRBJ2-2; tentatively, D is TRBD2 (5 bases). V lost 0 bases and J lost 3, with 6 bases in between. The CDR3 covers 14 residues. The V gene's germline CDR1 is SGHRS and CDR2 YFSETQ. In nucleotides, the CDR3 is TGCGCCAGCAGCTTGGGACTACACACCGGGGAGCTGTTTTTT. Its translation: CASSLGLHTGELFF.

The chain combines TRBV13 with TRBJ2-1, with D tentatively TRBD2 (5 bases). The germline V and J ends were trimmed by 0 bases and 3 bases, with 9 bases remaining between them. Germline assignment: CDR1 PRHDT and CDR2 FYEKMQ (reference sequence). This CDR3 has 15 amino acids. CDR3 DNA sequence: TGTGCCAGCAGCTTAGGGCTAGCTGGCTACAATGAGCAGTTCTTC. Protein: CASSLGLAGYNEQFF.

The CDR3 coding sequence is TGTGCCAGCAGCCAAGGTCGGGACGTTCCCTCCTACGAGCAGTACTTC. It yields the protein CASSQGRDVPSYEQYF. This chain uses TRBV14 with TRBJ2-7; D is perhaps TRBD1 or TRBD2 (5 bases each). CDR1 is SGHDN and CDR2 is FVKESK in the germline V gene. This CDR3 is 16 amino acids long. V was shortened by 1 base and J by 0 bases, with 13 bases between the two germline ends.

V gene TRBV27 combines with J gene TRBJ1-1; possible D gene TRBD1, 5 bases. Trimming removed 8 bases at V and 0 bases at J, with 13 bases between. Germline lookup yields CDR1 MNHEY and CDR2 SMNVEV (reference sequence). This CDR3 has 14 residues. The DNA for the CDR3 is TGTGCCAGCGAAGACAGACTAATGAACACTGAAGCTTTCTTT. This translates into CASEDRLMNTEAFF.

A few counts support this clone. The V gene is TRBV7-9, the J gene TRBJ1-5; D is undetermined. The CDR3 length is 12 residues. The V and J ends lost 4 bases and 6 bases respectively, with 7 bases between them. Germline CDR1 is SEHNR and CDR2 is FQNEAQ (reference sequence). CDR3 region: CASSWGGQPQHF. Here the CDR3 DNA reads TGTGCCAGCAGCTGGGGAGGTCAGCCCCAGCATTTT.

In this sample, this clone turned up once. This chain links TRBV5-3 with TRBJ2-5; 14 bases are a match to TRBD2. TRBV5-3 is recorded as an ORF, its role being uncertain. The CDR3 spans 15 residues. V lost 3 bases, J lost 2 bases, and 0 bases stayed unmatched. The CDR3 here is CARSWTSGGQETQYF. The CDR3 nucleotides read TGTGCCAGAAGCTGGACTAGCGGGGGGCAAGAGACCCAGTACTTC.

The table lists this clone with a few counts. The rearrangement joins TRBV11-2 to TRBJ2-2; 11 positions agree with TRBD2. The ends lost 1 base at V and 5 bases at J; junction bases unmatched: 6. This CDR3 contains 17 residues. Germline V gene sequence: CDR1 SGHAT, CDR2 FQNNGV. The CDR3 region is CASSLALAGVETGELFF. The CDR3 nucleotides are TGTGCCAGCAGCTTAGCACTAGCGGGGGTAGAAACCGGGGAGCTGTTTTTT.

The V gene is TRBV5-1, the J gene TRBJ2-2, with 7 nucleotides matching TRBD1. The CDR3 consists of 15 residues. Germline assignment: CDR1 SGHRS and CDR2 YFSETQ. The ends lost 3 bases at V and 0 bases at J; junction bases unmatched: 2. CDR3 in DNA: TGCGCCAGCAGCTACAGGGGCGCGAACACCGGGGAGCTGTTTTTT. Encoded protein: CASSYRGANTGELFF.

This chain links TRBV27 with TRBJ2-3, with 8 bases lining up with TRBD2. Germline V CDR1 and CDR2: MNHEY, SMNVEV (reference sequence). The length of the CDR3 is 17 residues. Trimming cost V 4 bases and J 0 bases; bases outside gene matches: 9. The CDR3 sequence is CASSSGGPLLSTDTQYF. DNA of the CDR3: TGTGCCAGCAGTTCGGGGGGGCCCCTTCTTAGCACAGATACGCAGTATTTT.